This T cell receptor beta chain was profiled in a study of blood T cell repertoires in COVID-19. Study overall: Whether acute or convalescent, the COVID-19 samples came from the United States, Italy and Spain.

CDR1 is LGHDT, CDR2 YNNKEL, per germline (reference sequence). This CDR3 comprises 16 residues. The ends were cut back, 1 base at V and 0 bases at J, with 10 bases in the middle. Per the authors' pipeline: Amplification of reference gene primers provided the estimated nucleated cell counts. Clones were read by immunoSEQ multiplex PCR, and TCRdb kept only the in-frame ones, dropping some. That table gives V, J and clone size, and the DNA gave D and trimming. Found here are under 150,000 clones, approximately 83% of them singletons; the top ten hold around 8%. Specimen: peripheral blood. This TCR derives from a woman in her sixties or seventies with COVID-19, enrolled during active disease. This chain links TRBV3-1 (or the pseudogene TRBV3-2) with TRBJ1-3; possibly TRBD1 for D (6 bases). DNA for the CDR3: TGTGCCAGCAGCCAAGGGGGGACATTCTCTGGAAACACCATATATTTT. As protein: CASSQGGTFSGNTIYF.